The 22 T cell receptor beta chains in this list originate from one sample, sequenced in a study of identical twins. MiXCR was run by TCRdb on the 5' RACE reads, yielding one entry per CDR3 protein. This table has 300,000 to 400,000 distinct CDR3 sequences, around an eighth appearing once. The sample also formed part of further work on yellow fever vaccine responses in identical twins.

Sequences were obtained from CD8+ T cells sorted from blood. Receptors were obtained from a woman aged 18 to 35 in good health.

The chain links TRBV6-5 to TRBJ1-5, with a possible D match to TRBD1 (5 bases). The V end was cut by 2 bases, the J end by 4 bases, with 12 bases between. The CDR3 length is 15 residues. Germline-derived CDR1 and CDR2 are MNHEY and SVGAGI. The CDR3 nucleotides are TGTGCCAGCAGTTACCGACGCTGGGGGAATCAGCCCCAGCATTTT. It specifies CASSYRRWGNQPQHF.

The V gene is TRBV27, the J gene TRBJ2-3; D may be TRBD1 (6 bases). This CDR3 comprises 15 residues. Per the germline V gene, CDR1 is MNHEY and CDR2 is SMNVEV (reference sequence). Trimming shortened V by 5 bases and J by 1 base, and 13 bases separated the two germline ends. Here the CDR3 reads CASSTRKGGTDTQYF. CDR3 coding DNA: TGTGCCAGCAGTACGCGGAAGGGGGGCACAGATACGCAGTATTTT.

Only a few counts were recorded for this clonotype. The chain is built from TRBV28 and TRBJ2-2; no firm D call. Germline loops: CDR1 MDHEN, CDR2 SYDVKM. Trimming pared 3 bases from V and 6 bases from J, leaving 8 bases between. The CDR3 is made up of 13 amino acids. CDR3: CASSFRVSGELFF. In DNA form, the CDR3 reads TGTGCCAGCAGTTTTAGGGTTTCCGGGGAGCTGTTTTTT.

The chain joins TRBV5-4 to TRBJ2-1, with 7 bases identical to TRBD2. Germline CDR1 reads SGHNT; CDR2 reads YYREEE (reference sequence). Trimming cost V 4 bases and J 1 base; bases outside gene matches: 5. The CDR3 covers 15 residues. The CDR3 region has the DNA TGTGCCAGCAGCCCACCTAGCGGATCCTACAATGAGCAGTTCTTC. Translated: CASSPPSGSYNEQFF.

The J gene is TRBJ2-7, the V gene TRBV13; D is possibly TRBD2 (5 bases). The CDR3 length is 14 residues. V was clipped by 4 bases and J by 4 bases, with 14 bases between them. Germline V gene sequence: CDR1 PRHDT, CDR2 FYEKMQ (reference sequence). CDR3 DNA sequence: TGTGCCAGCAGCTCCCTTGGCCGGAGGTACGAGCAGTACTTC. This sequence encodes CASSSLGRRYEQYF.

This clonotype was detected ten times or more. The V gene is TRBV12-3 or TRBV12-4, the J gene TRBJ2-1, with a weak D call TRBD1 (5 bases). V lost 6 bases and J lost 2, with 11 bases in between. CDR3 size: 14 residues. This chain's CDR3 is CASSRQQAYNEQFF. DNA for the CDR3: TGTGCCAGCAGCCGACAGCAAGCCTACAATGAGCAGTTCTTC.

Many counts were recorded for this clonotype. The chain recombines TRBV28 with TRBJ2-1; 7 bases match TRBD1. V dropped 4 bases and J dropped 6; count of bases not matched to a gene: 0. Germline lookup yields CDR1 MDHEN and CDR2 SYDVKM. The CDR3 totals 12 residues. The CDR3 DNA is TGTGCCAGCAGTTACAGGGGCAATGAGCAGTTCTTC. Translation: CASSYRGNEQFF.

The chain couples TRBV11-2 to TRBJ2-5; D may correspond to TRBD1 or TRBD2 (5 bases each). This CDR3 has 14 amino acids. Germline V CDR1 and CDR2: SGHAT, FQNNGV. Trimming took off 6 bases at V and 2 bases at J, with 13 bases between the two ends. In DNA form, the CDR3 reads TGTGCCAGCAGTGTGGGACGCGTACAAGAGACCCAGTACTTC. Its translation: CASSVGRVQETQYF.

This clonotype occurred a few times. V and J are TRBV12-3 or TRBV12-4 and TRBJ2-3, with 7 nucleotides matching TRBD1. CDR3 length: 15 residues. The junction had 9 bases not matched to a gene; V was cut back by 6 bases and J by 3 bases. CDR3 amino acids: CASSPGGKGTDTQYF. CDR3 bases: TGTGCCAGCAGCCCAGGGGGAAAGGGGACAGATACGCAGTATTTT.

V is TRBV5-1 and J is TRBJ2-1, with 10 bases identical to TRBD2. Germline CDR1 and CDR2: SGHRS and YFSETQ. This CDR3 is 17 amino acids long. V was clipped by 4 bases and J by 7 bases; unmatched bases: 14. In nucleotides, the CDR3 is TGCGCCAGCAGCAACCCCATTCTAGCGGGGGTTGTGAATGAGCAGTTCTTC. It is translated as CASSNPILAGVVNEQFF.

The gene calls are TRBV28 and TRBJ2-3, with D perhaps given as TRBD1 or TRBD2 (5 bases each). The CDR3 spans 15 residues. Between the trimmed V and J ends, which lost 2 bases and 3 bases, there was a span of 12 bases. Germline V CDR1 and CDR2: MDHEN, SYDVKM. Here the CDR3 reads CASSLILGGTDTQYF. The DNA of the CDR3 is TGTGCCAGCAGTTTAATCCTTGGGGGTACAGATACGCAGTATTTT.

The sample holds a few counts of this clonotype. This chain connects TRBV12-3 or TRBV12-4 to TRBJ2-1, with 7 bases lining up with TRBD1. This CDR3 region has 15 residues. Losses at the gene ends were 6 bases for V and 2 bases for J; bases not matched to a gene: 7. The CDR3 protein is CASRGQPSPYNEQFF. DNA of the CDR3: TGTGCCAGCAGGGGACAGCCCTCCCCCTACAATGAGCAGTTCTTC.

A word on this clonotype: Compared with germline, one end of the junction differs, possibly owing to a read error. J is TRBJ2-1 and V is TRBV7-9, with TRBD2 matching over 9 bases. The CDR3 sequence is 14 residues long. Looked up from germline, CDR1 is SEHNR and CDR2 is FQNEAQ (reference sequence). CDR3 bases: TGTGCCAGCAGGGGTCCGGCTAGCGGGGTTGAGCAGTCCTTC. Translating it yields CASRGPASGVEQSF.

Regarding this clonotype: A much larger clonotype is one base distant, so this may be a read error. V and J are TRBV4-1 and TRBJ2-1; D is unresolved. Trimming cost V 3 bases and J 3 bases, with 3 bases left between them. CDR3 length: 12 amino acids. The germline gives CDR1 MGHRA, CDR2 YSYEKL. CDR3: CASSHDYNEQFF. The CDR3, as DNA: TGCGCCAGCAGCCACGACTACAATGAGCAGTTCTTC.

This clonotype was counted a few times. V and J are TRBV29-1 and TRBJ2-2; 8 bases match TRBD2. The CDR3 contains 14 residues. CDR1 and CDR2 (germline): SQVTM, ANQGSEA. With V trimmed by 3 bases and J by 2 bases, 2 bases remained unmatched. This CDR3 is CSVDLAGNTGELFF. CDR3 DNA: TGCAGCGTTGACTTAGCGGGAAACACCGGGGAGCTGTTTTTT.

The table lists this clonotype with a few counts. The chain has TRBV20-1 and TRBJ2-1; TRBD2 aligns across 11 bases. The CDR3 has 15 amino acids. V lost 4 bases and J lost 7; bases outside the gene matches: 9. The germline V gene has CDR1 DFQATT and CDR2 SNEGSKA (reference sequence). The CDR3 here is CSATFLAGGLNEQFF. CDR3 DNA: TGCAGTGCTACCTTCTTAGCGGGGGGGCTTAATGAGCAGTTCTTC.

This clonotype was recorded at least ten times. The V gene is TRBV3-1, the J gene TRBJ2-1; perhaps TRBD2 as D (5 bases). V gave up 2 bases and J gave up 14 bases, with 28 bases separating them. The length of the CDR3 is 17 residues. Per germline, CDR1 LGHDT and CDR2 YNNKEL (reference sequence). This CDR3 reads CASSQYSRTRNSMSEFF. CDR3 in DNA: TGTGCCAGCAGCCAATACTCTCGTACTAGGAATTCAATGAGTGAGTTCTTC.

V usage is TRBV4-1 and J usage is TRBJ2-7, with 10 bases identical to TRBD1. The CDR3 has 14 residues. Losses at the gene ends were 1 base for V and 9 bases for J; bases not matched to a gene: 6. Germline V lookup: CDR1 MGHRA, CDR2 YSYEKL. The CDR3 DNA reads as TGCGCCAGCAGCCAAGGACAGGGGGCGTTGGGGCAGTACTTC. This gives the protein CASSQGQGALGQYF.

This clonotype was counted a few times. This chain connects TRBV4-2 to TRBJ1-1; D remains ambiguous. The V and J ends lost 1 base and 1 base respectively, with 4 bases between them. The CDR3 is 13 amino acids. Germline assignment: CDR1 LGHNA and CDR2 YNFKEQ. The CDR3 region is CASSQGKNTEAFF. The DNA of the CDR3 is TGTGCCAGCAGCCAAGGCAAGAACACTGAAGCTTTCTTT.

V is TRBV2 and J is TRBJ2-5; D uncertain. Trimming stripped 7 bases from V and 1 base from J, with 10 bases between. The CDR3 is 13 amino acids. CDR1 and CDR2 (germline): SNHLY, FYNNEI. This CDR3 is CASIGRLQETQYF. The CDR3 DNA sequence: TGTGCCAGCATTGGCAGACTCCAAGAGACCCAGTACTTC.

This clonotype was found many times. J is TRBJ2-1 and V is TRBV5-1; TRBD2 might be the D (5 bases). Trimming shortened V by 4 bases and J by 5 bases, and 25 bases separated the two germline ends. The CDR3 totals 18 residues. Germline CDR1 is SGHRS and CDR2 is YFSETQ. Here the CDR3 reads CASSPIAQPQRRDNEQFF. DNA for the CDR3: TGCGCCAGCAGCCCTATCGCCCAGCCGCAGCGGCGGGACAATGAGCAGTTCTTC.

This clonotype was counted only a few times. This rearrangement joins TRBV6-4 to TRBJ2-3; the D is unclear. Germline CDR1 and CDR2: MRHNA and SNTAGT. Trimming removed 2 bases from V and 2 bases from J, with 17 bases in between. The CDR3 has 17 amino acids. CDR3 in amino acids: CASSDSPHGIITDTQYF. The DNA of the CDR3 is TGTGCCAGCAGTGACAGCCCCCATGGGATAATCACAGATACGCAGTATTTT.